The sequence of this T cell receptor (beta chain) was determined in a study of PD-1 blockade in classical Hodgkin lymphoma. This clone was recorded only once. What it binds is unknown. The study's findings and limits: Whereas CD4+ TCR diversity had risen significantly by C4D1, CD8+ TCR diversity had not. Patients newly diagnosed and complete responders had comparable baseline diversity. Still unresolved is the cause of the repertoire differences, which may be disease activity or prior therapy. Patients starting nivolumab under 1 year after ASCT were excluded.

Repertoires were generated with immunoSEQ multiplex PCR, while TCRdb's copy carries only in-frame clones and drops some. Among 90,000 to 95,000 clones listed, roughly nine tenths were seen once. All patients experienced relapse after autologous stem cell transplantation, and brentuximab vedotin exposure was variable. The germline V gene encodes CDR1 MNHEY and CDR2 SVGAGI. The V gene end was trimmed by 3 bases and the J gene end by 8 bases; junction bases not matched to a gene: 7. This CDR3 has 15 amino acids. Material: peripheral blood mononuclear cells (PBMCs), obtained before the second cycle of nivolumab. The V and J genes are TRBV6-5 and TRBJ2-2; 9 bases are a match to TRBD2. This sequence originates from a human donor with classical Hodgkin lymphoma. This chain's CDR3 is CASSYRLAGLGELFF. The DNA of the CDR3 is TGTGCCAGCAGTTATAGGCTAGCGGGATTGGGGGAGCTGTTTTTT.